The clone carrying this T cell receptor beta chain was counted many times. No antigen is known for it. These data belong to a study of spatial heterogeneity in lung cancer. Turning to the study itself: Beta-chain sequences were consistently detected more often than alpha-chain sequences.

In TCRdb, the 5' RACE reads were re-called with MiXCR into one record per CDR3 protein. The sample consists of about 23,000 distinct CDR3 sequences, under 6.5% of them appearing once. Study results and limitations: In tumors, expanded intratumoral alpha and beta TCR counts tracked mutation counts.

Time point specified: sample taken at primary tumor resection. The receptor was isolated from a male donor with early-stage non-small cell lung cancer. Sample: lung tumor tissue, taken at surgery.

CDR3 loop: CASSQLDTSNYGYTF. The CDR3 coding sequence is TGTGCCAGCAGCCAACTGGACACCTCTAACTATGGCTACACCTTC. The gene calls are TRBV3-1 and TRBJ1-2; D may be TRBD1 (5 bases). The germline V and J ends were trimmed by 2 bases and 0 bases, with 10 bases remaining between them. Germline V gene lookup returns CDR1 LGHDT and CDR2 YNNKEL (reference sequence). The CDR3 runs to 15 residues.